One and the same sample provided the 20 T cell receptor beta chains below, sequenced in a study of blood T cells in healthy people across ages. A sample-barcoded 5' primer and a J-beta primer mix were used in a second PCR of roughly 6 to 12 cycles. Using its own MiXCR run on the 5' RACE reads, TCRdb lists one record per CDR3 protein. The table includes about 720,000 distinct CDR3 sequences, roughly 20% detected once. The sequencing input was blood. The receptors were gathered from a man in his 70s in good health.

The gene calls are TRBV7-2 and TRBJ2-7; D remains ambiguous. Trimming cost V 0 bases and J 6 bases, with 6 bases left between them. Germline-derived CDR1 and CDR2 are SGHTA and FQGNSA. The CDR3 is 12 residues long. CDR3 nucleotides: TGTGCCAGCAGCTTAGCACTTGGCGAGCAGTACGTC. The encoded protein is CASSLALGEQYV.

This clonotype was counted between two and nine times. The CDR3: CASSQNYLQETQYF. The DNA for the CDR3 is TGTGCCAGCAGCCAGAACTACCTCCAAGAGACCCAGTACTTC. This chain links TRBV28 with TRBJ2-5; D unclear. The CDR3 is made up of 14 amino acids. CDR1 and CDR2 from the germline V gene are MDHEN and SYDVKM. V lost 6 bases, J lost 1 base, and 12 bases lay in between.

CDR3 nucleotide sequence: TGTGCCAGCAGCCAAGAGCTGAACCTGGAGACCCAGTACTTC. Encoded protein: CASSQELNLETQYF. The V gene is TRBV3-1, the J gene TRBJ2-5; D not certain. Deletions cut 0 bases from V and 5 bases from J, with 10 bases between. Germline CDR1 is LGHDT and CDR2 is YNNKEL (reference sequence). This CDR3 comprises 14 residues.

This clonotype was picked up a small number of times. The V call is TRBV10-3, the J call TRBJ1-6; D may be TRBD1 (6 bases). V lost 3 bases and J 7 bases, leaving 10 bases between the germline ends. The CDR3 runs to 14 residues. CDR1 ENHRY and CDR2 SYGVKD come from the germline V gene. DNA for the CDR3: TGTGCCATCAGTGATCGGGGGGCGAATTCACCCCTCCACTTT. It is translated as CAISDRGANSPLHF.

The sample holds a few counts of this clonotype. The chain has TRBV20-1 and TRBJ2-3, with D unclear. Germline V lookup: CDR1 DFQATT, CDR2 SNEGSKA (reference sequence). V was clipped by 0 bases and J by 4 bases, with 8 bases between them. This CDR3 has 13 residues. CDR3 sequence: CSARDRSPDTQYF. The DNA of the CDR3 is TGCAGTGCTAGAGATAGGTCCCCAGATACGCAGTATTTT.

The chain uses TRBV20-1 and TRBJ1-1; maybe TRBD1 (5 bases). Germline V lookup: CDR1 DFQATT, CDR2 SNEGSKA (reference sequence). V gave up 7 bases and J gave up 1 base, with 16 bases separating them. The CDR3 contains 14 residues. The CDR3 region is CSVRSAGQNTEAFF. The CDR3 bases are TGCAGTGTCCGATCAGCAGGGCAGAACACTGAAGCTTTCTTT.

This clonotype was seen more than once but under ten times. The chain combines TRBV12-3 or TRBV12-4 with TRBJ1-2, with TRBD1 matching 7 bases. With 5 bases clipped from V and 2 bases from J, the junction kept 8 bases outside the gene matches. The CDR3 has 15 residues. CDR3 amino acids: CASSRPGTENYGYTF. The CDR3 bases are TGTGCCAGCAGTCGTCCCGGGACAGAAAACTATGGCTACACCTTC.

The rearrangement joins TRBV3-1 to TRBJ2-6, with unresolved D. Trimming left V 4 bases short and J 1 base short, with 8 bases between. This CDR3 is 15 amino acids long. Germline V gives CDR1 LGHDT, CDR2 YNNKEL (reference sequence). In DNA, the CDR3 is TGTGCCAGCAGCCGAACGGGTTCTGGGGCCAACGTCCTGACTTTC. It yields the protein CASSRTGSGANVLTF.

This clonotype was detected a few times. The chain employs TRBV6-1 and TRBJ1-2; D call uncertain. The CDR3 is 13 amino acids. The germline V and J ends were trimmed by 7 bases and 3 bases, with 12 bases remaining between them. Germline V gene lookup returns CDR1 MNHNS and CDR2 SASEGT. This chain's CDR3 is CASKAALDYGYTF. CDR3 bases: TGTGCCAGCAAGGCAGCTTTGGACTATGGCTACACCTTC.

This chain joins TRBV7-2 and TRBJ2-1, with D perhaps assigned TRBD1 or TRBD2 (6 bases each). The end of the DNA is better explained by TRBJ2-5, so the J call may be wrong. CDR1 and CDR2 (germline): SGHTA, FQGNSA. CDR3 length: 15 residues. CDR3 loop: CASSLGGRRGETQYF. CDR3 DNA sequence: TGTGCCAGCAGCTTAGGAGGTCGGAGGGGGGAGACCCAGTACTTC.

Only a few counts were recorded for this clonotype. This chain links TRBV7-9 with TRBJ1-2; 7 nucleotides align to TRBD1. The CDR3 is 13 amino acids. Germline V gives CDR1 SEHNR, CDR2 FQNEAQ (reference sequence). V lost 7 bases to trimming and J lost 4 bases; unmatched junction nucleotides: 6. The CDR3 here is CASINNRGYGYTF. For the CDR3, the DNA is TGTGCCAGCATAAACAACAGGGGCTATGGCTACACCTTC.

The rearrangement links TRBV20-1 to TRBJ1-1, with TRBD1 matching 9 bases. The J segment lost 6 bases and the V segment lost 6 bases, leaving 11 bases of the junction unmatched. The CDR3 covers 14 residues. The germline gives CDR1 DFQATT, CDR2 SNEGSKA (reference sequence). In DNA form, the CDR3 reads TGCAGTGCGAAAAGGACAGGGGCTAGCCCTGAAGCTTTCTTT. Translation gives CSAKRTGASPEAFF.

V is TRBV11-3 and J is TRBJ2-2; D is uncertain. This CDR3 is built from 15 residues. Trimming pared 2 bases from V and 5 bases from J, leaving 12 bases between. Germline CDR1 SGHNT, CDR2 YENEEA. In DNA, the CDR3 is TGTGCCAGCAGCTTAACGCCGACGGGTACCGGGGAGCTGTTTTTT. Protein sequence: CASSLTPTGTGELFF. Variable domain in full (rest from reference TRBV11-3 and TRBJ2-2): EAGVVQSPRYKIIEKKQPVAFWCNPISGHNTLYWYLQNLGQGPELLIRYENEEAVDDSQLPKDRFSAERLKGVDSTLKIQPAELGDSAVYLCASSLTPTGTGELFFGEGSRLTVL.

The chain employs TRBV6-2 or TRBV6-3 and TRBJ2-3; TRBD1 is a possible D gene (5 bases). CDR3 length equals 18 residues. Trimming pared 2 bases from V and 1 base from J, leaving 19 bases between. Germline-derived CDR1 and CDR2 are MNHEY and SVGEGT. DNA for the CDR3: TGTGCCAGCAGTTACGTGCCCCCAGAAGAAGGGGGCACAGATACGCAGTATTTT. Translating gives CASSYVPPEEGGTDTQYF.

The gene calls are TRBV6-6 and TRBJ1-2; D is uncertain. V lost 2 bases to trimming and J lost 4 bases, with 11 bases between them. This CDR3 region has 14 residues. Germline loops: CDR1 MNHNY, CDR2 SVGAGI (reference sequence). The CDR3 coding sequence is TGTGCCAGCAGTTACGGAGGGAGCACCTATGGCTACACCTTC. It translates to CASSYGGSTYGYTF.

This clonotype was detected a few times. The chain uses TRBV20-1 and TRBJ2-1; 10 nucleotides line up with TRBD2. Trimming cost V 3 bases and J 9 bases; bases outside gene matches: 14. This CDR3 region has 16 residues. Germline lookup yields CDR1 DFQATT and CDR2 SNEGSKA (reference sequence). CDR3 sequence (DNA): TGCAGTGCTAGGCACAATAGCGGGGGGCCCTCCGGTGAGCAGTTCTTC. Translation: CSARHNSGGPSGEQFF.

This clonotype appeared a few times. CDR3 sequence (DNA): TGTGCCAGCAGCGCTCTTATGAACACTGAAGCTTTCTTT. Its translation is CASSALMNTEAFF. The chain couples TRBV9 to TRBJ1-1; no firm D call. Germline V gene data show CDR1 as SGDLS and CDR2 as YYNGEE. V was cut by 3 bases and J by 0 bases, with 6 bases left in between. The length of the CDR3 is 13 residues.

J is TRBJ1-2 and V is TRBV5-1; no firm D call. Germline assignment: CDR1 SGHRS and CDR2 YFSETQ. There are 15 residues in the CDR3. Between the trimmed V and J ends, which lost 0 bases and 1 base, there was a span of 10 bases. The CDR3 nucleotides read TGCGCCAGCAGCTTGGATACGAACGATAACTATGGCTACACCTTC. Its protein is CASSLDTNDNYGYTF.

The chain has TRBV2 and TRBJ1-2; unclear D gene. Germline loops: CDR1 SNHLY, CDR2 FYNNEI. V lost 5 bases, J lost 8 bases, and 9 bases lay in between. The CDR3 is made up of 11 amino acids. CDR3 sequence: CASSPEWGYTF. The DNA for the CDR3 is TGTGCCAGCAGTCCGGAGTGGGGCTACACCTTC. The variable domain in full, with the rest retrieved from reference TRBV2 and TRBJ1-2, is EPEVTQTPSHQVTQMGQEVILRCVPISNHLYFYWYRQILGQKVEFLVSFYNNEISEKSEIFDDQFSVERPDGSNFTLKIRSTKLEDSAMYFCASSPEWGYTFGSGTRLTVV.

This clonotype has only a few counts. J is TRBJ2-1 and V is TRBV20-1; maybe TRBD2 (5 bases). Deletions cut 5 bases from V and 0 bases from J, with 17 bases between. Germline V gene sequence: CDR1 DFQATT, CDR2 SNEGSKA (reference sequence). The CDR3 consists of 16 residues. CDR3 sequence (DNA): TGCAGTGCTGAAAACACGGGGTTTCTCTCCTACAATGAGCAGTTCTTC. The encoded protein is CSAENTGFLSYNEQFF.